This T cell receptor (beta chain) was sequenced during a study of memory CD4+ T cells and cytomegalovirus serostatus (dated by TCRdb to between 2017 and 2020). Study-level background: The approximately 35 healthy Belgian adults in the cohort included 9 who were CMV seropositive and some 25 who were CMV seronegative. To replicate a published TCR-based CMV serostatus classifier, the study sequenced CD4+ memory TCRbeta repertoires from a Belgian cohort whose cytomegalovirus serostatus was known.

Study-level results and caveats: CMV serostatus prediction reached a median bootstrapped AUC of 0.95 with the original framework and approximately 0.92 with a US-trained random forest. Only CD4+CD45RO+ memory cells were sequenced, unlike the original study, which covered naive and memory CD4+ and CD8+ populations. On the Belgian cohort, the classifier built on the original framework reached a median bootstrapped AUC of roughly 0.94, with a 95% CI of 0.76-1.00. The results were interpreted as suggesting that the CMV-associated TCR signature is largely present in the CD4+ memory repertoire. Among the 160 or so previously reported CMV-associated TCRbeta sequences, 67 showed up in the CD4+ memory repertoires, with each one found in between one and five individuals.

Genomic DNA was extracted from sorted cells with the Quick-DNA Microprep Kit. TCRbeta DNA was amplified with the immunoSEQ hsTCRbeta kit following the manufacturer's protocol. TCRbeta libraries were sequenced on an Illumina MiSeq instrument. Regarding the original processing steps: Following removal of out-of-frame sequences, 2 million to 2.5 million distinct TCRbeta sequences were retained, with an average of around 70,000 per individual. Two values were used to score each individual: the count of some 150 previously reported CMV-associated TCRbeta sequences and the total count of productive distinct TCRbeta sequences. A beta-binomial model was reimplemented in Python, and random forests from scikit-learn, run with default parameters, were trained on data from the US cohort. Classifier performance on the Belgian cohort was summarized as median AUC with percentile confidence intervals over 10,000 bootstrap iterations. Not all clones reach the TCRdb copy of this immuneACCESS table, which keeps in-frame sequences only. Checked studies attribute under half of the gap to unresolved V genes and leave the rest unexplained. That table gives V, J and clone size, and the DNA gave D and trimming. This sample comprises roughly 40,000 clones, over 60% of them detected only once. Around 1.1% of the sample is held by the ten biggest clonotypes.

Single viable CD3+CD4+CD8-CD45RO+ cells were sorted as memory CD4+ T cells on a FACSAria II. To determine CMV serostatus, a Roche Elecsys assay was used that detects serum IgG against CMV pp150, pp28, p38 and p52. After thawing, total CD4+ T cells were enriched by positive selection with CD4 magnetic microbeads. The samples came from a separate study whose specific focus was interrogating the CD4+ T cell memory repertoire. Peripheral blood mononuclear cells were isolated and cryopreserved following standard operating procedures; serum was stored at -80 °C. Staining used CD3-PerCP (BW264/56), CD4-APC (RPA-T4), CD45RO-PE (UCHT1) and CD8-Pacific Orange (3B5) antibodies, with Sytox blue excluding non-viable cells. Trimming costs V 8 bases and J 4 bases, and their ends lie 18 bases apart. Based on the germline V gene (reference sequence), the CDR1 and CDR2 sequences are LNHDA and SQIVND. The CDR3 contains 15 residues, cysteine and phenylalanine counted. The sequence is cut down to CDR3 DNA, 45 bases in frame from base 1.

A few counts support this clone. The antigen it binds to is not known. No much larger clone exists at a distance of one base, and base qualities are not known. The chain employs TRBV19 and TRBJ1-5; TRBD1 is a possible D gene, resting on 5 matching bases. The receptor was derived from an adult in good health and CMV-seronegative. The sample was memory CD4+ T cells from blood. The CDR3 here reads CASRRTGTGNQPQHF. The nucleotides are TGTGCCAGTCGCCGTACCGGGACGGGTAATCAGCCCCAGCATTTT.